The 7 T cell receptor beta chains presented below share a single source sample, sequenced in a study of monozygotic twins with inflammatory bowel disease. TCRdb reprocessed the 5' RACE reads, keeping one entry per CDR3 protein, no DNA. The sample data list some 300,000 distinct CDR3 sequences. Sequenced sample: blood. These TCRs come from a human donor with ulcerative colitis or Crohn's disease, or a healthy co-twin of an affected twin (not recorded which).

The chain is built from TRBV14 and TRBJ2-3; TCRdb designates TRBD2, a call that cannot be tested without DNA. Germline CDR1 reads SGHDN; CDR2 reads FVKESK. The CDR3 has 16 residues. CDR3: CASSQARRPSTDTQYF.

V and J are TRBV7-9 and TRBJ1-4. Per the germline V gene, CDR1 is SEHNR and CDR2 is FQNEAQ (reference sequence). The CDR3 covers 14 residues. The CDR3 region is CASSLEGPREKLFF.

The V and J genes are TRBV4-1 and TRBJ1-6; TCRdb's D gene call, TRBD1, goes unchecked for lack of DNA. The CDR3 length is 16 residues. CDR1 MGHRA and CDR2 YSYEKL come from the germline V gene. CDR3 sequence: CASSQPTGKFNSPLHF.

This chain connects TRBV28 to TRBJ2-7; TCRdb designates TRBD2, a call that cannot be tested without DNA. CDR3 size: 14 residues. Germline loops: CDR1 MDHEN, CDR2 SYDVKM. The CDR3 loop reads CASTGLAGYYEQYF.

This chain's CDR3 is CASSPRGNAEAFF. The rearrangement joins TRBV6-2 or TRBV6-3 to TRBJ1-1; TCRdb's D call, TRBD1, is unchecked because there is no DNA. Looked up from germline, CDR1 is MNHEY and CDR2 is SVGEGT. The CDR3 runs to 13 residues.

The rearrangement joins TRBV6-2 or TRBV6-3 to TRBJ2-7; the D call from TCRdb, TRBD1, cannot be confirmed without DNA. Germline V lookup: CDR1 MNHEY, CDR2 SVGEGT. This CDR3 contains 14 residues. The CDR3 protein is CASSYFTGSYEQYF.

This chain uses TRBV12-3 or TRBV12-4 with TRBJ2-1; TCRdb calls TRBD1, which cannot be checked without DNA. The CDR3 contains 12 residues. CDR3: CASSVDRDEQFF.